This T cell receptor beta chain was identified during a study of cytomegalovirus exposure and HLA in healthy donors. On the study more broadly: Out of 170 million or so T cells, an earlier analysis found about 100 million unique TCR beta sequences in total.

V lost 0 bases, J lost 4 bases, and 5 bases stayed unmatched. From germline, CDR1 is SGDLS and CDR2 YYNGEE. The length of the CDR3 is 15 residues. With 60 Vbeta and 13 Jbeta primers, the PCR was carried out. TCRdb keeps only in-frame clones here, not all; method: immunoSEQ multiplex PCR. There are under 140,000 clones in the sample; about 80% occur only once, and roughly 2.9% lies in the top ten. Regarding the study as a whole: In a later analysis, compared with equally common non-associated chains, HLA-associated beta chains were more expanded.

Turning to this clone: Its matching antigen is unknown.

The sequencing sample was made of PBMCs. The rearrangement joins TRBV9 to TRBJ2-3, with 7 bases aligning to TRBD1. This sequence originates from a woman between 55 and 75 years old in good health and CMV-seropositive. CDR3 sequence (DNA): TGTGCCAGCAGCGTAGTAGGGGGCCTCGCAGATACGCAGTATTTT. Translating gives CASSVVGGLADTQYF.